This paragraph reports one T cell receptor (beta chain). What it recognizes is unknown. This specimen includes other DNA sequences encoding the same CDR3. CDR1 is SGHTA, CDR2 FQGTGA, per germline. This CDR3 is built from 14 residues. V gave up 4 bases and J gave up 4 bases; unmatched junction bases: 3. Each replicate PCR on the sorted subsets used 150 to 200 ng DNA (approximately 33,000 T cell genomes). Only in-frame clones appear in the TCRdb table, and some are missing; sequencing was by immunoSEQ multiplex PCR. The top ten clones hold 0.37% of a sample with over 2 million clones, roughly 92% of them seen once. The investigators split CD4+ cells into a CD45RA+ naive subset and a CD45RA-negative memory subset. The data belong to a study of shared clonotypes between healthy human individuals. Study results and limitations: In contrast to clonotypes shared by all four donors, non-shared clonotypes had lower generation probabilities.

Sequenced sample: naive CD4+ T cells from PBMCs. Subset described: CD45RA+ positively selected. V usage is TRBV7-3 and J usage is TRBJ2-7, with 11 bases lining up with TRBD2. The clonotype originates from a young man in good health. Some clones in this sample may be carry-over from other donors' samples. Here the CDR3 reads CASSSTSGSYEQYF. CDR3 DNA: TGTGCCAGCAGCTCAACTAGCGGGAGTTACGAGCAGTACTTC.